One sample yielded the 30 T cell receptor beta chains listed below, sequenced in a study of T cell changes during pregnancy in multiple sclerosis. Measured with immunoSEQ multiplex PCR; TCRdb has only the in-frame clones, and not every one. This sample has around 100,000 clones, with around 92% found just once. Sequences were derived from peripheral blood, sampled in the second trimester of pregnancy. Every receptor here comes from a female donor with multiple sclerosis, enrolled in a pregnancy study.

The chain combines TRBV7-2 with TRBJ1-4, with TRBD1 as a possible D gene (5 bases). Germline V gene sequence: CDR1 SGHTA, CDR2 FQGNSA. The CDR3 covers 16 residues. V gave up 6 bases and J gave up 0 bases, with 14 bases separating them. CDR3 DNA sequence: TGTGCCAGCAGTCCCAACCCGACAGCAACTAATGAAAAACTGTTTTTT. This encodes CASSPNPTATNEKLFF.

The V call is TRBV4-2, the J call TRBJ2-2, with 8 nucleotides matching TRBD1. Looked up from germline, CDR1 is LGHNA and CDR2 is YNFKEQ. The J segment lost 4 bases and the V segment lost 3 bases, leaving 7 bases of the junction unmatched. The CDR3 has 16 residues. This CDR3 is CASSQEDRGFTGELFF. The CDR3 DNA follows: TGTGCCAGCAGCCAGGAAGACAGGGGCTTCACCGGGGAGCTGTTTTTT.

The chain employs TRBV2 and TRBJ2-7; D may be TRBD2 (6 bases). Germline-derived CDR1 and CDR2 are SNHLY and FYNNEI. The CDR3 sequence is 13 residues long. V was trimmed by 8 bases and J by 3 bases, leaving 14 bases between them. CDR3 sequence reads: CASAYGGLYEQYF. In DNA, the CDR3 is TGTGCCAGCGCGTACGGGGGACTCTACGAGCAGTACTTC.

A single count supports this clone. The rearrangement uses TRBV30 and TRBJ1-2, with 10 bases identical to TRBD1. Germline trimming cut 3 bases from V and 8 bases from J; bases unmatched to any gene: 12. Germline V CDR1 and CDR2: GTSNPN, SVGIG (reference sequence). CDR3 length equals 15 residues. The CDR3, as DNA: TGTGCCTGGAGGAACCAGAGACAGGGGGCGGGCGGCTACACCTTC. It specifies CAWRNQRQGAGGYTF.

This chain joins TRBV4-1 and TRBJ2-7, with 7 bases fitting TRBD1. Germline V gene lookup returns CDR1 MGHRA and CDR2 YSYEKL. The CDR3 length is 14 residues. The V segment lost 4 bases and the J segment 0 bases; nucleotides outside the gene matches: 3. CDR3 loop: CASSPRQGSYEQYF. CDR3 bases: TGCGCCAGCAGCCCGCGACAGGGCTCCTACGAGCAGTACTTC.

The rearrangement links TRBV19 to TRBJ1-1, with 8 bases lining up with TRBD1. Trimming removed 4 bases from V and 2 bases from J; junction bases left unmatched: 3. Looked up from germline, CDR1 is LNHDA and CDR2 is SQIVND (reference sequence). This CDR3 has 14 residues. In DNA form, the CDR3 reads TGTGCCAGTAGTAAGGGACAGGAAAACACTGAAGCTTTCTTT. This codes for CASSKGQENTEAFF.

The CDR3 sequence is CASSPTGISGNTDTQYF. CDR3 DNA: TGTGCCAGCAGTCCGACGGGAATTAGCGGGAACACAGATACGCAGTATTTT. V gene TRBV28 combines with J gene TRBJ2-3, with 8 bases aligning to TRBD2. From germline, CDR1 is MDHEN and CDR2 SYDVKM. Trimming cost V 5 bases and J 2 bases; bases outside gene matches: 12. The CDR3 is 17 amino acids.

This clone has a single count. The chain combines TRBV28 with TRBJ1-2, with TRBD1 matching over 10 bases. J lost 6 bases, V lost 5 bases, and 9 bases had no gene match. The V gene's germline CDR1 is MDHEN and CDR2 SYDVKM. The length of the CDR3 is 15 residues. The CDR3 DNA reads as TGTGCCAGCAGTCTACGGACAGGGGGGATTGATGGCTACACCTTC. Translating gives CASSLRTGGIDGYTF.

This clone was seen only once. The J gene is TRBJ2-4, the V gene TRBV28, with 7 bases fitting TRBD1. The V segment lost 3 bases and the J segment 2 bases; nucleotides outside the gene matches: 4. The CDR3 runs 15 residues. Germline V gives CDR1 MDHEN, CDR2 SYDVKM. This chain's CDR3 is CASSLTGWTKNIQYF. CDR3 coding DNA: TGTGCCAGCAGTTTGACAGGGTGGACCAAAAACATTCAGTACTTC.

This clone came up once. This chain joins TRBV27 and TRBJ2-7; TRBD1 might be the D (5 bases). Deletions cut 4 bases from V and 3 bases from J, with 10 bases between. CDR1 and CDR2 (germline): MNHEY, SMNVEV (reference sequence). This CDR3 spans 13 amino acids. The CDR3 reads CASSWGTYYEQYF. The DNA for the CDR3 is TGTGCCAGCAGTTGGGGCACCTACTACGAGCAGTACTTC.

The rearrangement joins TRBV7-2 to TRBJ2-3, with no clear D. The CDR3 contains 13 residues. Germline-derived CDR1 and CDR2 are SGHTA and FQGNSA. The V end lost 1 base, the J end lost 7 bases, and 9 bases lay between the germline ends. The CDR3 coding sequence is TGTGCCAGCAGCTTAGTTCCTCTTAATACGCAGTATTTT. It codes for CASSLVPLNTQYF.

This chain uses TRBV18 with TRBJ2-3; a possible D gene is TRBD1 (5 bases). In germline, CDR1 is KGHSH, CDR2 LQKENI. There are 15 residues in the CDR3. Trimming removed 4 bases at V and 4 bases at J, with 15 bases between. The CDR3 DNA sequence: TGTGCCAGCTCACTTAAGGGGAATCGGGCAGATACGCAGTATTTT. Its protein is CASSLKGNRADTQYF.

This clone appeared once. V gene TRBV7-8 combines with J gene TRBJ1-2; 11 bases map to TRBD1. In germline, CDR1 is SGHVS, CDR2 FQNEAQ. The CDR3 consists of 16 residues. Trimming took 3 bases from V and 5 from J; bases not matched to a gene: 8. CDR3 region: CASSLEGTGGLYGYTF. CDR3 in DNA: TGTGCCAGCAGCTTGGAAGGGACAGGGGGATTATATGGCTACACCTTC.

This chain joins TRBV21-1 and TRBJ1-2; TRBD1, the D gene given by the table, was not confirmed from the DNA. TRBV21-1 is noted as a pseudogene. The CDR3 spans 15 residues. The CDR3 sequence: CASSTDRGVYYGYTF. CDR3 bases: TGTGCCAGCAGCACAGACAGGGGGGTATATTATGGCTACACCTTC.

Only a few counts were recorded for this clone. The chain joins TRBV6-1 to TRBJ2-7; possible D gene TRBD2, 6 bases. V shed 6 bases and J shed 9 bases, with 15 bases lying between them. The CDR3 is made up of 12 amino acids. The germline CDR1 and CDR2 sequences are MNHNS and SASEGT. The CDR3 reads CASRDLAYWQYF. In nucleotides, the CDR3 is TGTGCCAGCAGGGACCTAGCGTACTGGCAGTACTTC.

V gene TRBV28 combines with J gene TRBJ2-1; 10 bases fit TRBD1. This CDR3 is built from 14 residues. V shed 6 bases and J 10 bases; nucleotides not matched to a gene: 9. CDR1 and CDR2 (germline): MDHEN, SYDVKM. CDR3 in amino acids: CASSQPGTGDEQFF. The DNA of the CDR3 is TGTGCCAGCAGCCAACCCGGGACAGGGGACGAGCAGTTCTTC.

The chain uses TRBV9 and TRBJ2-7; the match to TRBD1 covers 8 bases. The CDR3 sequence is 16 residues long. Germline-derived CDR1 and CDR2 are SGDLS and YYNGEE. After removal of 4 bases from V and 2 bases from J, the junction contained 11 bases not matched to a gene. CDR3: CASSPDAGGPTYEQYF. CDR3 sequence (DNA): TGTGCCAGCAGCCCAGACGCAGGGGGCCCTACCTACGAGCAGTACTTC.

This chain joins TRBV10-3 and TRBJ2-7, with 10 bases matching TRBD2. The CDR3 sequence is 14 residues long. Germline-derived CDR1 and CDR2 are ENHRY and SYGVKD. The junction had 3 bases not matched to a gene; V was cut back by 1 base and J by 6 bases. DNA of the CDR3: TGTGCCATCAGTGAGTTAACTAGCGGGACCGAGCAGTACTTC. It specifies CAISELTSGTEQYF.

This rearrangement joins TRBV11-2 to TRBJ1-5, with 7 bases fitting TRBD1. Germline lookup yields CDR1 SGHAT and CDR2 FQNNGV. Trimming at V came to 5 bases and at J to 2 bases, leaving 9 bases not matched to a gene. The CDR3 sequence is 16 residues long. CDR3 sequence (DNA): TGTGCCAGCAGCACCCTCGACAGGGCGGGCAATCAGCCCCAGCATTTT. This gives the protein CASSTLDRAGNQPQHF.

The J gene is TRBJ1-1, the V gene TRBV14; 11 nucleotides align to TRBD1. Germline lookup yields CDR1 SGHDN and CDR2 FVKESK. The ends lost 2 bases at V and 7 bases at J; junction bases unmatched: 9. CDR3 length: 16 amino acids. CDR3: CASSQLAGQGAVEAFF. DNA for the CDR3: TGTGCCAGCAGCCAACTGGCCGGACAGGGGGCTGTTGAAGCTTTCTTT.

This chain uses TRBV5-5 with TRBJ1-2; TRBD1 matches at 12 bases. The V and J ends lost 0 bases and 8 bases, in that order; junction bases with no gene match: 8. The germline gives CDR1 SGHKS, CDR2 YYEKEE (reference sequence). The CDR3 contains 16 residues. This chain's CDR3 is CASSLVGTGGSRGYTF. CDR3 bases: TGTGCCAGCAGCTTGGTGGGGACAGGGGGCTCGCGGGGCTACACCTTC. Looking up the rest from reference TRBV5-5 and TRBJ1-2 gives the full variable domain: DAGVTQSPTHLIKTRGQQVTLRCSPISGHKSVSWYQQVLGQGPQFIFQYYEKEERGRGNFPDRFSARQFPNYSSELNVNALLLGDSALYLCASSLVGTGGSRGYTFGSGTRLTVV.

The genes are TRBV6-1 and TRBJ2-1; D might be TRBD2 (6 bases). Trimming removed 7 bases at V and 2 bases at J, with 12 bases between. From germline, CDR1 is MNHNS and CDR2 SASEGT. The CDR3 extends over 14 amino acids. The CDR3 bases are TGTGCCAGCACCGGGAGAGGCACCTACAATGAGCAGTTCTTC. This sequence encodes CASTGRGTYNEQFF.

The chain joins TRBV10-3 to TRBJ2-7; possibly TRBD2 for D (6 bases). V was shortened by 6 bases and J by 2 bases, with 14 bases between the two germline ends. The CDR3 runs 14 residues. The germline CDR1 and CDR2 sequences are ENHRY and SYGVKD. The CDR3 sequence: CAISVGGSTYEQYF. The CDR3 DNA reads TGTGCCATCAGCGTAGGAGGGTCGACCTACGAGCAGTACTTC.

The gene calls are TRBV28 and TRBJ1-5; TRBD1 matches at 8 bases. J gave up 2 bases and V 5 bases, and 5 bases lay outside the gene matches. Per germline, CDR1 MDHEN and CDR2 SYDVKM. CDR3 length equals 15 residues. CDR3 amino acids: CASSPGQGGNQPQHF. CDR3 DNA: TGTGCCAGCAGTCCAGGACAGGGCGGCAATCAGCCCCAGCATTTT.

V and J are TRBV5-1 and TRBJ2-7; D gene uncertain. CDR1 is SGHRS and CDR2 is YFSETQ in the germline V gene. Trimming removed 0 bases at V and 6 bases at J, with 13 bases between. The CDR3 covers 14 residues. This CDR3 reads CASSLESRASEQYF. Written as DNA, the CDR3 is TGCGCCAGCAGCTTGGAATCTCGCGCCTCCGAGCAGTACTTC.

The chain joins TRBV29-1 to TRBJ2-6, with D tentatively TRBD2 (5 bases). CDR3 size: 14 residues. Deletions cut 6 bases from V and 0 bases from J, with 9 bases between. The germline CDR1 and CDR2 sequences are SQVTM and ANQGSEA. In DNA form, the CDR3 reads TGCAGCGTCCGGACTCACTCTGGGGCCAACGTCCTGACTTTC. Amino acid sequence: CSVRTHSGANVLTF.

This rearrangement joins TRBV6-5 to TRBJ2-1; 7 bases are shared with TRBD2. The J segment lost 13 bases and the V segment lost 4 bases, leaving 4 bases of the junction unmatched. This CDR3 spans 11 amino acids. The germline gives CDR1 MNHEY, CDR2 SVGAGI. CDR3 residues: CASSSGRLQFF. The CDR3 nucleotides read TGTGCCAGCAGTTCCGGGAGGCTACAGTTCTTC.

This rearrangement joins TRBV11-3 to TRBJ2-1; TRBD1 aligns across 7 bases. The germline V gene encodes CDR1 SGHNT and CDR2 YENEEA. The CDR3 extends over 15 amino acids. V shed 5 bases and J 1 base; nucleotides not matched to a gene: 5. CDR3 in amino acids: CASSPHRGSYNEQFF. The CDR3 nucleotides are TGTGCCAGCAGCCCCCACAGGGGATCCTACAATGAGCAGTTCTTC. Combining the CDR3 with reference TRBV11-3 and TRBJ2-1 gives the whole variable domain EAGVVQSPRYKIIEKKQPVAFWCNPISGHNTLYWYLQNLGQGPELLIRYENEEAVDDSQLPKDRFSAERLKGVDSTLKIQPAELGDSAVYLCASSPHRGSYNEQFFGPGTRLTVL.

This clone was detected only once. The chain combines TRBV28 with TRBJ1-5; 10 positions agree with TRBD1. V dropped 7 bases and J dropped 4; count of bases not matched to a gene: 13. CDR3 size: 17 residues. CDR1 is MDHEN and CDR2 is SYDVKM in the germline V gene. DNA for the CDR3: TGTGCCAGCACCCTTTTGGGGGACAGGGGCGGGAATCAGCCCCAGCATTTT. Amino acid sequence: CASTLLGDRGGNQPQHF.

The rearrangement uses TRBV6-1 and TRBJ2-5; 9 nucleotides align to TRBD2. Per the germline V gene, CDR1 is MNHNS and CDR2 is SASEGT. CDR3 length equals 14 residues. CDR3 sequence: CASGRRGRQETQYF. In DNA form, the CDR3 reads TGTGCTAGCGGGAGACGGGGTCGGCAAGAGACCCAGTACTTC.